This T cell receptor (beta chain) originates from a study of Graves' ophthalmopathy and Graves' hyperthyroidism. Study-level points and caveats: A 13-signature model separated ophthalmopathy from stable hyperthyroidism, reaching 85% to 90% sensitivity and under 82% specificity cross-validated. Forecasting of ophthalmopathy progression by the model achieved around 71% sensitivity and 72% to 85% specificity. Most expanded thyroid clonotypes above 0.001 frequency also appeared in blood.

Remarks on this clonotype: The target antigen is unknown.

TCR beta CDR3 amplification used RNA transcripts. HTBI primers were employed in first-round RT-PCR, then a second-round multiplex PCR followed. One entry per CDR3 protein, called by TCRdb with MiXCR from the multiplex PCR reads. The data contain 170,000 or so distinct CDR3 sequences, around 40% of them singletons. V shed 0 bases, J shed 6 bases, and the junction held 7 bases outside the gene matches. The CDR3 has 16 residues. As the starting material, more than 8 ml of fresh peripheral blood yielded the PBMCs. The origin of this receptor is a man aged 30 to 39 with Graves' ophthalmopathy. The sequenced sample was peripheral blood. The V call is TRBV12-3 or TRBV12-4, the J call TRBJ2-7; 11 bases line up with TRBD2. The DNA of the CDR3 is TGTGCCAGCAGTTTAGCGGGTAGCGGGAGGGCCGCCGAGCAGTACTTC. The encoded protein is CASSLAGSGRAAEQYF.